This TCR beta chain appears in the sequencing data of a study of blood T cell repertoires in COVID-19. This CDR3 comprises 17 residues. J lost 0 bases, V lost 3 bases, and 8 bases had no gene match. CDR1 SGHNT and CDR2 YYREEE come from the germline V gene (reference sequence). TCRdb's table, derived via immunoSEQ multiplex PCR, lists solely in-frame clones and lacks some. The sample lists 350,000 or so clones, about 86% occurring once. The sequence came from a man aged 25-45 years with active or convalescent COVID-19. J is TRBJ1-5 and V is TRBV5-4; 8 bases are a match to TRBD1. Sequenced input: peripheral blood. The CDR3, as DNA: TGTGCCAGCAGCTGGCAGGGGGCCCGGTTTAGCAATCAGCCCCAGCATTTT. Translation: CASSWQGARFSNQPQHF.